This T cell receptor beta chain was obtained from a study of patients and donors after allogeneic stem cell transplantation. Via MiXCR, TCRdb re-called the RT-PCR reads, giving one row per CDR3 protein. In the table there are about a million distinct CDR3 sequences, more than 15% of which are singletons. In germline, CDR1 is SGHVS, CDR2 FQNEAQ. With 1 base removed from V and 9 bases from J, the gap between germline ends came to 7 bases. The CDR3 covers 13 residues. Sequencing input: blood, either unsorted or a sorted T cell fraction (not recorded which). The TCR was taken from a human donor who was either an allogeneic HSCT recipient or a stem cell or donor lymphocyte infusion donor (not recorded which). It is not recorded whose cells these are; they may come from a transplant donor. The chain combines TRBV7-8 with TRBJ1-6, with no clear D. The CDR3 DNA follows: TGTGCCAGCAGCTTAGGATCGCCTTCACCCCTCCACTTT. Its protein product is CASSLGSPSPLHF.